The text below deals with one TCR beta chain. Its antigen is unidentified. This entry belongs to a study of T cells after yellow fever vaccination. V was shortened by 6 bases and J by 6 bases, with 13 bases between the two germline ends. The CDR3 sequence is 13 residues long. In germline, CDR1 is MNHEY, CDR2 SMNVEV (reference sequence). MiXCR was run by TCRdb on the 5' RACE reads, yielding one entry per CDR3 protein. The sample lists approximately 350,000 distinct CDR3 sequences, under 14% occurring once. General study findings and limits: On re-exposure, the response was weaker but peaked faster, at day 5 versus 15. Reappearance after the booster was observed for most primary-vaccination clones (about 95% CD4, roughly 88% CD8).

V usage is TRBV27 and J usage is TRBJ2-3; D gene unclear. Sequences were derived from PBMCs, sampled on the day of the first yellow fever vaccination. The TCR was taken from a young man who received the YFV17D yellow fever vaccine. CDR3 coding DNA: TGTGCCAGCAGCAATCGGGTACAGGATACGCAGTATTTT. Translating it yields CASSNRVQDTQYF.